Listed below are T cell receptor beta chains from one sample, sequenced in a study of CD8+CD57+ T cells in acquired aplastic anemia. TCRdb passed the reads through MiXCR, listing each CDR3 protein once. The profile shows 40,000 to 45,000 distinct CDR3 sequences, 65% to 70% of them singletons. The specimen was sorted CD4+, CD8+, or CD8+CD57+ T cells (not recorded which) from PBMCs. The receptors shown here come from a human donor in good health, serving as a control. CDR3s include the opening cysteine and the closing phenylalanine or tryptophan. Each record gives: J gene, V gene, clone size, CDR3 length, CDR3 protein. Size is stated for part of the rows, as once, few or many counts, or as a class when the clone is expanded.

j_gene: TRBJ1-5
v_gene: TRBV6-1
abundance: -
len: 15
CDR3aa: CASSVDRGVDQPQHF

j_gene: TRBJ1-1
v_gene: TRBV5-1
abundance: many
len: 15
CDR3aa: CASSTGQGTNTEAFF

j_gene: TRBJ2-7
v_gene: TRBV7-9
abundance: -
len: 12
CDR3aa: CASSLTDYEQYF

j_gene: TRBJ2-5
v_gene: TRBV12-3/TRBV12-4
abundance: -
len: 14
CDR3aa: CASRGRTGEETQYF

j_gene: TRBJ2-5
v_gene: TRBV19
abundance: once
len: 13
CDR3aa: CASSVPKEETQYF

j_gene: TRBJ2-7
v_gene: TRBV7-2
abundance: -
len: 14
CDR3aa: CATESQGHPYEQYF

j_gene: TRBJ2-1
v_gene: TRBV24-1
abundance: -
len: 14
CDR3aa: CATSDLGAPNEQFF

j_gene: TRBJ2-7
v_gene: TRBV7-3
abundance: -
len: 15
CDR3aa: CASSPGTGSTYEQYF

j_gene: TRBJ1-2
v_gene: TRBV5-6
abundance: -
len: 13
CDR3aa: CASSRQGDYGYTF

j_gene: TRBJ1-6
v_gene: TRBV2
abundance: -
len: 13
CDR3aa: CASSPGSLSPLHF

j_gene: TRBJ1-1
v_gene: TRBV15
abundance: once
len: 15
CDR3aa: CATSTGAGPDTEAFF

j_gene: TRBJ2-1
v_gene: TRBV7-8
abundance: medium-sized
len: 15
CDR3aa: CASSFHRGGRDEQFF

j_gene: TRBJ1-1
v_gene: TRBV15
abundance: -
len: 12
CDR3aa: CAASILNTEAFF

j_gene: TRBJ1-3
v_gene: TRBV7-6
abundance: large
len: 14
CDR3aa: CASFPLGSGNTIYF

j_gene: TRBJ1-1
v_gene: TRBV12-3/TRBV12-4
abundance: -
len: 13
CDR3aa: CASGPQGGDEAFF

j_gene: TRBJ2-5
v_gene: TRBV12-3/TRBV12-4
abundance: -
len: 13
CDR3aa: CASSPGTPETQYF

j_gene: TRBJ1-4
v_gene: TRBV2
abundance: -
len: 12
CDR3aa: CASSEGTEKLFF

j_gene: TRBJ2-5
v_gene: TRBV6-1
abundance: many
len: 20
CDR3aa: CASSGLAGGIPQLPQETQYF

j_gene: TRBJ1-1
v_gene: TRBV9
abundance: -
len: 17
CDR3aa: CASSVEDYPLVNTEAFF

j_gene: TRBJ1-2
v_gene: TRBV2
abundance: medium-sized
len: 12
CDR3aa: CAAGTGIYGYTF

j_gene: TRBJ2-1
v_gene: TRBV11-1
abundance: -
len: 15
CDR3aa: CASSFEGGPYNEQFF

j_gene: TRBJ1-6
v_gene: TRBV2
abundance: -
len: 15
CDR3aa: CASSEEMVYNSPLHF

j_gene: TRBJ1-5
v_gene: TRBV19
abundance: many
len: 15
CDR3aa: CASSIAGASNQPQHF

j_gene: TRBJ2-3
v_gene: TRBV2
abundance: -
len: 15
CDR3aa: CASSPDGRAPYTQYF